These 27 T cell receptor beta chains were all obtained from the same sample, sequenced in a study of OX40 agonist ivuxolimab in advanced cancers. The protocol was immunoSEQ multiplex PCR, while the TCRdb copy is restricted to in-frame clones and leaves out a portion. Of approximately 18,000 clones listed, about three quarters are singletons. The input for sequencing was CD4+ or CD8+ T cells sorted from blood, taken in a trial of the OX40 agonist ivuxolimab. Every receptor here comes from an adult with an advanced solid tumor such as melanoma, head and neck, liver or kidney cancer.

This sequence joins TRBV27 and TRBJ2-7, with D unresolved. Germline V gene sequence: CDR1 MNHEY, CDR2 SMNVEV (reference sequence). With 5 bases removed from V and 2 bases from J, the gap between germline ends came to 25 bases. The CDR3 runs to 18 residues. For the CDR3, the DNA is TGTGCCAGCAGTCCATTTTCAAATAAGGGCCAAGGGACCTACGAGCAGTACTTC. This encodes CASSPFSNKGQGTYEQYF.

This clone appeared a single time. The chain joins TRBV19 to TRBJ2-7, with a possible D match to TRBD1 (5 bases). The CDR3 is 13 residues long. Trimming took 2 bases from V and 5 from J, leaving 10 bases between them. The germline gives CDR1 LNHDA, CDR2 SQIVND (reference sequence). CDR3 DNA: TGTGCCAGTAGTATAAACCAGGGCCACGAGCAGTACTTC. Its translation is CASSINQGHEQYF. The complete variable domain, with remaining parts taken from reference TRBV19 and TRBJ2-7, reads DGGITQSPKYLFRKEGQNVTLSCEQNLNHDAMYWYRQDPGQGLRLIYYSQIVNDFQKGDIAEGYSVSREKKESFPLTVTSAQKNPTAFYLCASSINQGHEQYFGPGTRLTVT.

CDR3 amino acids: CASQESISGNTIYF. CDR3 DNA: TGTGCCTCCCAAGAAAGTATCTCTGGAAACACCATATATTTT. The chain couples TRBV2 to TRBJ1-3; D gene uncertain. Germline V gene data show CDR1 as SNHLY and CDR2 as FYNNEI. The V gene lost 11 bases and the J gene lost 0 bases, with 14 bases spanning the gap. The CDR3 loop spans 14 amino acids.

The V and J genes are TRBV7-3 and TRBJ2-1; TRBD2 might be the D (6 bases). In germline, CDR1 is SGHTA, CDR2 FQGTGA. The CDR3 consists of 16 residues. The V and J ends lost 5 bases and 0 bases respectively, with 14 bases between them. The CDR3 region has the DNA TGTGCCAGCAGCCCACTAGCTGCGAGCTCCTACAATGAGCAGTTCTTC. The encoded protein is CASSPLAASSYNEQFF.

The J gene is TRBJ2-2, the V gene TRBV29-1; 10 bases agree with TRBD2. CDR3 size: 16 residues. The V and J ends lost 0 bases and 8 bases, in that order; junction bases with no gene match: 9. The germline V gene encodes CDR1 SQVTM and CDR2 ANQGSEA. CDR3 coding DNA: TGCAGCGTTGAAGATCGGGTAGCGGGAGGCCCGGGGGAGCTGTTTTTT. It encodes CSVEDRVAGGPGELFF.

This clone was counted a single time. The chain joins TRBV27 to TRBJ1-5, with 9 bases identical to TRBD1. This CDR3 contains 15 residues. In germline, CDR1 is MNHEY, CDR2 SMNVEV (reference sequence). J lost 2 bases, V lost 4 bases, and 3 bases had no gene match. The CDR3 protein is CASSSRQGGNQPQHF. In nucleotides, the CDR3 is TGTGCCAGCAGTTCCCGACAGGGGGGCAATCAGCCCCAGCATTTT.

The V call is TRBV7-6, the J call TRBJ2-7; D might be TRBD1 (5 bases). The length of the CDR3 is 15 residues. V lost 5 bases and J 1 base, leaving 15 bases between the germline ends. Germline V gene lookup returns CDR1 SGHVS and CDR2 FNYEAQ. CDR3 sequence: CASSVGQGSSYEQYF. In DNA, the CDR3 is TGTGCCAGCAGCGTAGGGCAGGGAAGTTCCTACGAGCAGTACTTC.

This chain joins TRBV9 and TRBJ1-4, with a tentative D call TRBD1 (5 bases). This CDR3 is 15 amino acids long. Germline-derived CDR1 and CDR2 are SGDLS and YYNGEE. V was pared by 0 bases and J by 0 bases, with 6 bases between. The CDR3 DNA is TGTGCCAGCAGCGTAGGGGGGGCAACTAATGAAAAACTGTTTTTT. This encodes CASSVGGATNEKLFF.

The rearrangement joins TRBV10-2 to TRBJ2-7; 10 bases agree with TRBD2. The germline V gene encodes CDR1 WSHSY and CDR2 SAAADI. Unmatched junction bases numbered 0, after V lost 1 base and J lost 6 bases. There are 13 residues in the CDR3. CDR3 nucleotide sequence: TGCGCCAGCAGTGAGTTAGCGGGGGGCGAGCAGTACTTC. Its translation: CASSELAGGEQYF.

The gene calls are TRBV19 and TRBJ2-1, with TRBD2 matching 7 bases. The germline gives CDR1 LNHDA, CDR2 SQIVND (reference sequence). The trim removed 0 bases at V and 2 bases at J, leaving 7 bases unmatched. This CDR3 is built from 17 residues. CDR3 bases: TGTGCCAGTAGTATAGATCTCAGTGGGGGGGCCTACAATGAGCAGTTCTTC. Translated, it gives CASSIDLSGGAYNEQFF.

The chain links TRBV19 to TRBJ2-7; D tentatively reads TRBD1 or TRBD2 (5 bases each). The CDR3 covers 16 residues. V was cut by 1 base and J by 0 bases, with 13 bases left in between. Germline loops: CDR1 LNHDA, CDR2 SQIVND (reference sequence). CDR3 amino acids: CASSIGPAGASYEQYF. The CDR3 DNA reads TGTGCCAGTAGTATAGGGCCAGCCGGGGCCTCCTACGAGCAGTACTTC.

The chain couples TRBV27 to TRBJ2-5, with 7 bases matching TRBD1. The germline V gene encodes CDR1 MNHEY and CDR2 SMNVEV (reference sequence). This CDR3 comprises 14 residues. The V segment lost 4 bases and the J segment 4 bases; nucleotides outside the gene matches: 6. CDR3 loop: CASSWTGAGETQYF. The CDR3 bases are TGTGCCAGCAGTTGGACAGGTGCGGGAGAGACCCAGTACTTC.

The genes are TRBV10-3 and TRBJ1-1; D gene uncertain. The ends were cut back, 0 bases at V and 5 bases at J, with 16 bases in the middle. Per the germline V gene, CDR1 is ENHRY and CDR2 is SYGVKD. There are 16 residues in the CDR3. The CDR3 loop is CAISESGAGDSTEAFF. The CDR3 DNA reads TGTGCCATCAGTGAGTCCGGCGCAGGTGATTCGACTGAAGCTTTCTTT.

The chain couples TRBV5-4 to TRBJ2-3; no firm D call. V gave up 4 bases and J gave up 0 bases, with 12 bases separating them. The CDR3 loop spans 15 amino acids. Germline V CDR1 and CDR2: SGHNT, YYREEE (reference sequence). The chain's CDR3 is CASSLFWGSTDTQYF. CDR3 DNA sequence: TGTGCCAGCAGCCTGTTTTGGGGAAGCACAGATACGCAGTATTTT.

The chain carries TRBV19 and TRBJ1-5, with D maybe TRBD1 (5 bases). CDR3 length: 13 residues. The V end was cut by 5 bases, the J end by 8 bases, with 13 bases between. Per the germline V gene, CDR1 is LNHDA and CDR2 is SQIVND (reference sequence). CDR3 region: CASSGRGSEPQHF. The CDR3 nucleotides are TGTGCCAGTAGTGGGAGGGGTTCAGAGCCCCAGCATTTT.

The genes are TRBV11-2 and TRBJ1-3; no clear D gene. The length of the CDR3 is 19 residues. Germline-derived CDR1 and CDR2 are SGHAT and FQNNGV. Trimming pared 5 bases from V and 1 base from J, leaving 24 bases between. Written as DNA, the CDR3 is TGTGCCAGCAGCCGGAACCCATCTGGAACAGTCAAGTCTGGAAACACCATATATTTT. This gives the protein CASSRNPSGTVKSGNTIYF. The whole variable domain, filled in from reference TRBV11-2 and TRBJ1-3, reads EAGVAQSPRYKIIEKRQSVAFWCNPISGHATLYWYQQILGQGPKLLIQFQNNGVVDDSQLPKDRFSAERLKGVDSTLKIQPAKLEDSAVYLCASSRNPSGTVKSGNTIYFGEGSWLTVV.

The V and J genes are TRBV19 and TRBJ1-4; 9 positions match TRBD1. Germline loops: CDR1 LNHDA, CDR2 SQIVND (reference sequence). The CDR3 length is 14 residues. The CDR3 bases are TGTGCTACCGGGACAGGGTGGACTAATGAAAAACTGTTTTTT. Translated, it gives CATGTGWTNEKLFF.

V and J are TRBV7-6 and TRBJ1-2; D uncertain. The CDR3 loop spans 11 amino acids. The V end was cut by 3 bases, the J end by 5 bases, with 4 bases between. Germline loops: CDR1 SGHVS, CDR2 FNYEAQ. DNA for the CDR3: TGTGCCAGCAGCTTTGGGTATGGCTACACCTTC. It translates to CASSFGYGYTF.

The chain links TRBV4-1 to TRBJ2-3; the match to TRBD2 covers 9 bases. Germline lookup yields CDR1 MGHRA and CDR2 YSYEKL. Trimming took 0 bases from V and 8 from J; bases not matched to a gene: 12. This CDR3 has 17 residues. As DNA, the CDR3 is TGCGCCAGCAGCCAAGATCCAGCGGGGGGAATCAGCGGTACGCAGTATTTT. Translated, it gives CASSQDPAGGISGTQYF.

The chain employs TRBV7-7 and TRBJ2-3; the D call may be TRBD1 or TRBD2 (5 bases each). Germline V gene data show CDR1 as SSHAT and CDR2 as FNYEAQ (reference sequence). The CDR3 loop spans 16 amino acids. Trimming removed 5 bases from V and 0 bases from J, with 15 bases in between. The CDR3 coding sequence is TGTGCCAGCAGCCGGCCCGGGGCCCTTAGCACAGATACGCAGTATTTT. Protein: CASSRPGALSTDTQYF.

V is TRBV2 and J is TRBJ2-5, with D perhaps given as TRBD1 or TRBD2 (5 bases each). The DNA end is a closer match to TRBJ2-7, so the J assignment may be wrong. Germline V lookup: CDR1 SNHLY, CDR2 FYNNEI. The CDR3 length is 16 residues. The CDR3 loop is CASIEGVGEGTYEQYF. In nucleotides, the CDR3 is TGTGCCAGCATCGAAGGAGTTGGAGAGGGGACCTACGAGCAGTACTTC.

The rearrangement uses TRBV10-3 and TRBJ2-1; no reliable D call. The ends were cut back, 3 bases at V and 9 bases at J, with 6 bases in the middle. This CDR3 region has 11 residues. Germline V gene sequence: CDR1 ENHRY, CDR2 SYGVKD. The CDR3 DNA is TGTGCCATCAGTGACCCGGGTGAGCAGTTCTTC. This codes for CAISDPGEQFF.

V and J are TRBV27 and TRBJ2-1; D is unresolved. From germline, CDR1 is MNHEY and CDR2 SMNVEV (reference sequence). CDR3 length: 15 amino acids. V lost 2 bases and J lost 7, with 15 bases in between. The CDR3 DNA reads as TGTGCCAGCAGTTTAGGCCTAGGAGTTATGAATGAGCAGTTCTTC. Its protein product is CASSLGLGVMNEQFF.

The chain recombines TRBV28 with TRBJ2-7; 10 bases align to TRBD1. From germline, CDR1 is MDHEN and CDR2 SYDVKM. The CDR3 contains 15 residues. The V gene end was trimmed by 5 bases and the J gene end by 3 bases; junction bases not matched to a gene: 7. CDR3 sequence (DNA): TGTGCCAGCAGTCCTACAGGGACAGGGGTCTACGAGCAGTACTTC. The encoded protein is CASSPTGTGVYEQYF.

The CDR3 DNA follows: TGTGCCAGCAGCTTGGGAGTAGGGGGAAACGAGCAGTACTTC. It encodes CASSLGVGGNEQYF. This rearrangement joins TRBV5-6 to TRBJ2-7, with D possibly TRBD1 on 6 matching bases. The germline V gene has CDR1 SGHDT and CDR2 YYEEEE. This CDR3 region has 14 residues. Trimming shortened V by 0 bases and J by 5 bases, and 12 bases separated the two germline ends.

The chain is built from TRBV27 and TRBJ1-5, with D unresolved. CDR3 length equals 13 residues. V lost 3 bases to trimming and J lost 6 bases, with 9 bases between them. CDR1 and CDR2 (germline): MNHEY, SMNVEV (reference sequence). Here the CDR3 DNA reads TGTGCCAGCAGTTTTAAAGGATCTCAGCCCCAGCATTTT. Translation gives CASSFKGSQPQHF.

This chain links TRBV15 with TRBJ2-3; unclear D gene. Germline V gives CDR1 LNHNV, CDR2 YYDKDF (reference sequence). CDR3 size: 14 residues. V was pared by 3 bases and J by 6 bases, with 13 bases between. CDR3 amino acids: CATSRGFGSDTQYF. The CDR3 DNA sequence: TGTGCCACCAGCAGGGGTTTCGGCTCGGATACGCAGTATTTT.